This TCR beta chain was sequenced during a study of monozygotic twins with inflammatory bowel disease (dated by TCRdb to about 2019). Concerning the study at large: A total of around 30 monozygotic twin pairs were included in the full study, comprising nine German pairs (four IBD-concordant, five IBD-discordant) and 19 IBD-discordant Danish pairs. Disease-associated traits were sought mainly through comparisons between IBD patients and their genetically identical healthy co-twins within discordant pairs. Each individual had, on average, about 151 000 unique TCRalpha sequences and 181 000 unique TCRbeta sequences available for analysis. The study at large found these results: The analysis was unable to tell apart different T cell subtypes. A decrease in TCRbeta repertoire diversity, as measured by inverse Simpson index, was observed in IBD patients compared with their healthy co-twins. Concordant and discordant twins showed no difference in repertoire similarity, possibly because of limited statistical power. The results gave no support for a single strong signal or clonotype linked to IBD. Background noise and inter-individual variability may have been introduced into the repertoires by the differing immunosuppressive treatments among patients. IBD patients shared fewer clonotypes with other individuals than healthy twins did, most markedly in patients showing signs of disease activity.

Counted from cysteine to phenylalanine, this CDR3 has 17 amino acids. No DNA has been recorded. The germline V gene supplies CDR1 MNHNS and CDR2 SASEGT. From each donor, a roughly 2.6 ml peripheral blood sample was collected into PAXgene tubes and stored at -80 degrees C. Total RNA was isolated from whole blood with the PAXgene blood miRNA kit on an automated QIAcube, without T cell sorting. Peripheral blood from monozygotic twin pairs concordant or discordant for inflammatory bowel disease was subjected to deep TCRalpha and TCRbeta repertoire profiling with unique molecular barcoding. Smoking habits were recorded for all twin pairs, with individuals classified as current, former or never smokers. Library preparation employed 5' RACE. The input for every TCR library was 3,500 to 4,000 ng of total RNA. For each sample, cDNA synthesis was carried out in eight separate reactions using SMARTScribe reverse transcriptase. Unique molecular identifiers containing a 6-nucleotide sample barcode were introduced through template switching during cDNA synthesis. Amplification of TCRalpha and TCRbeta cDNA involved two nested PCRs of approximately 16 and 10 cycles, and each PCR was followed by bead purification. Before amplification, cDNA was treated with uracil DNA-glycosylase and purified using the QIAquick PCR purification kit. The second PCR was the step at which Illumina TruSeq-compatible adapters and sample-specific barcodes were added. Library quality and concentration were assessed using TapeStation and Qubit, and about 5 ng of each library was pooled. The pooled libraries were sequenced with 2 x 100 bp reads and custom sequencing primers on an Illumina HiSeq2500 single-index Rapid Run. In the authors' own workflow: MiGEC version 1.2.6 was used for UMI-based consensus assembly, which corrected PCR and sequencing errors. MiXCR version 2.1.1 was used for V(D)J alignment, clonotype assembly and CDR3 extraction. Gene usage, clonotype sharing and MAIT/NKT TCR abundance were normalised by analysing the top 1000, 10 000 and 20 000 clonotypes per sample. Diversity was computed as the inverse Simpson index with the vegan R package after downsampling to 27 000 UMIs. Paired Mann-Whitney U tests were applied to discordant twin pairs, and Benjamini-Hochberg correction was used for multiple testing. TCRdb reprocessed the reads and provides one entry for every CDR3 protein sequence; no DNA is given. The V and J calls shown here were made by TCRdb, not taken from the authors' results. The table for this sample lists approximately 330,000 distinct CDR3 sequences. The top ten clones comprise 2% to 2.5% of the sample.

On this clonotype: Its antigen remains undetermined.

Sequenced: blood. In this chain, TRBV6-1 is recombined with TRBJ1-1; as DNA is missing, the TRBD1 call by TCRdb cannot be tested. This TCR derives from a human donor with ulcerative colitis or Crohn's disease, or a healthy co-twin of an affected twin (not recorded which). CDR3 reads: CASSPFTGENVNTEAFF.